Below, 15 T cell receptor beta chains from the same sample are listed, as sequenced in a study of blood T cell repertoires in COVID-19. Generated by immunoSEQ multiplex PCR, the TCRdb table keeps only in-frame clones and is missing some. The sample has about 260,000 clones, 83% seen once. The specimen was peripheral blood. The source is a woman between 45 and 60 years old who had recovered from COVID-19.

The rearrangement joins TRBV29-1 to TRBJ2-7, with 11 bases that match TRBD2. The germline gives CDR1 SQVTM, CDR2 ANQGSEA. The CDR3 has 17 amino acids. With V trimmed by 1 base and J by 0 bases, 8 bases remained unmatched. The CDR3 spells CSVEGRLAGRTSYEQYF. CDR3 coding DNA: TGCAGCGTTGAAGGGAGACTAGCGGGGAGGACCTCCTACGAGCAGTACTTC.

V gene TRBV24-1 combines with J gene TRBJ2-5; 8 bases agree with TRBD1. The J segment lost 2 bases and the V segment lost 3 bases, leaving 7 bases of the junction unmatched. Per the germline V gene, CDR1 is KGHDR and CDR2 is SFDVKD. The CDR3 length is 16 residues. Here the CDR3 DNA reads TGTGCCACCAGTGATCGGACAGGGTGGGGACAAGAGACCCAGTACTTC. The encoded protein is CATSDRTGWGQETQYF.

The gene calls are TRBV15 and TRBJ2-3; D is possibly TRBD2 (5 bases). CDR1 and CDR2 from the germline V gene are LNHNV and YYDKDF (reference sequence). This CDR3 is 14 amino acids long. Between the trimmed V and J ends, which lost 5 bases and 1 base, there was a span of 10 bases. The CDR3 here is CATSRSRGTDTQYF. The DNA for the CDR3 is TGTGCCACCAGCCGTTCGCGGGGCACAGATACGCAGTATTTT.

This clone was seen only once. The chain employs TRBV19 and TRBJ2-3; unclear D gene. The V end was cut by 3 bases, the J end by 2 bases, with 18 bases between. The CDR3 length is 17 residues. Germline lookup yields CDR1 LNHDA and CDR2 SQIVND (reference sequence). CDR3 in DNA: TGTGCCAGTAGTATTGGAGTCAGCAATCCATTCACAGATACGCAGTATTTT. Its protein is CASSIGVSNPFTDTQYF.

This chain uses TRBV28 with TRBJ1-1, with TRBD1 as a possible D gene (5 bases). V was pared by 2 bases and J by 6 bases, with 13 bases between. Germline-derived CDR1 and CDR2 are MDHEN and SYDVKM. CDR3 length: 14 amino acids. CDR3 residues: CASSLGGRGAEAFF. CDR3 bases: TGTGCCAGCAGTTTAGGGGGACGGGGGGCTGAAGCTTTCTTT.

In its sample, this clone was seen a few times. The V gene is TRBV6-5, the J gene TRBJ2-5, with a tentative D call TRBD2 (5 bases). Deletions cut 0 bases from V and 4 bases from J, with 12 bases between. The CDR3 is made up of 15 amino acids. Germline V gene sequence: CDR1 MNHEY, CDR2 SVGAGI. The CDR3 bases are TGTGCCAGCAGTTACTCGCGAGGGCGTAGAGAGACCCAGTACTTC. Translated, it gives CASSYSRGRRETQYF.

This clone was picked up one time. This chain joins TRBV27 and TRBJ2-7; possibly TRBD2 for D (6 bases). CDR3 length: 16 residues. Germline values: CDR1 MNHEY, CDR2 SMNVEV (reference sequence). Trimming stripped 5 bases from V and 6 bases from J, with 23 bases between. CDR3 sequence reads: CASSPLTSIGPSEQYF. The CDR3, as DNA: TGTGCCAGCAGTCCATTGACTAGTATTGGGCCCAGCGAGCAGTACTTC.

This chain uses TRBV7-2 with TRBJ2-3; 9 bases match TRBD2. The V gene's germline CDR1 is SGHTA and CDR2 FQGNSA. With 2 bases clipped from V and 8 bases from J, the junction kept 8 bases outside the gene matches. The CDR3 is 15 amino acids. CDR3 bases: TGTGCCAGCAGCTTAAGGGCTAGCGGGAAAGCTACGCAGTATTTT. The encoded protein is CASSLRASGKATQYF.

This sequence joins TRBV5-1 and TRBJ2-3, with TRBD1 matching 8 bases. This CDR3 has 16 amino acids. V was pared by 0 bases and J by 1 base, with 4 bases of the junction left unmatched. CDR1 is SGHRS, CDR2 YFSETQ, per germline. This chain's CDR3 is CASSLAGGQGTDTQYF. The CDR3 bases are TGCGCCAGCAGCTTGGCCGGGGGACAGGGCACAGATACGCAGTATTTT.

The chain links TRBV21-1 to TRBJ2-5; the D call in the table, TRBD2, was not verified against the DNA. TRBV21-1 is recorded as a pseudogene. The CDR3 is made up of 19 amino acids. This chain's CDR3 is CASSKALWILREYSETQYF. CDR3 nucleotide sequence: TGTGCCAGCAGCAAAGCGCTTTGGATCTTGCGGGAGTATTCGGAGACCCAGTACTTC.

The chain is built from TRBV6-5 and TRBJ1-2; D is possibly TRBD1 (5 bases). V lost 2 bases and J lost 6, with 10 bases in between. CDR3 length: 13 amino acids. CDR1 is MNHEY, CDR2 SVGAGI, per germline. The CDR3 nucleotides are TGTGCCAGCAGTTACACGGGGGGGGATGGCTACACCTTC. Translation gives CASSYTGGDGYTF.

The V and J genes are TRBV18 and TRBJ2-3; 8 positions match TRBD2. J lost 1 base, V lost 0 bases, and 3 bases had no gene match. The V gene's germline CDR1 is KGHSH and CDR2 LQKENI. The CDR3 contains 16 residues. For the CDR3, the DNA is TGTGCCAGCTCACCACCGGGACTAGGCGGCACAGATACGCAGTATTTT. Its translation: CASSPPGLGGTDTQYF. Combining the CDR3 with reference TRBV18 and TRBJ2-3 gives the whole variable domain NAGVMQNPRHLVRRRGQEARLRCSPMKGHSHVYWYRQLPEEGLKFMVYLQKENIIDESGMPKERFSAEFPKEGPSILRIQQVVRGDSAAYFCASSPPGLGGTDTQYFGPGTRLTVL.

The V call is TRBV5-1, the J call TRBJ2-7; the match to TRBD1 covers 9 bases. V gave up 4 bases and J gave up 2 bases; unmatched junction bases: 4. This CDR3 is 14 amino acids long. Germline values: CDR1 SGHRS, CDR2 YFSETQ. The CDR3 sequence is CASSPGQGPYEQYF. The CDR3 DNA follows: TGCGCCAGCAGCCCGGGACAGGGTCCCTACGAGCAGTACTTC.

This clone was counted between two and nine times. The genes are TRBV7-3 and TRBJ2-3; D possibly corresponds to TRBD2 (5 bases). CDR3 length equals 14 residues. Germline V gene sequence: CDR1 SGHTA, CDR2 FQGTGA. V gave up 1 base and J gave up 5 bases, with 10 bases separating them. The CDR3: CASSLSGRLDTQYF. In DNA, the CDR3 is TGTGCCAGCAGCTTAAGCGGGCGTTTAGATACGCAGTATTTT.

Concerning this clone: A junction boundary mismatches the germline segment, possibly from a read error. The CDR3 loop reads CAGRQGELNSPLHF. For the CDR3, the DNA is TGTGCCGGCAGACAGGGGGAACTCAATTCACCCCTCCACTTT. This chain connects TRBV2 to TRBJ1-6; 9 nucleotides align to TRBD1. CDR1 is SNHLY, CDR2 FYNNEI, per germline. CDR3 length: 14 amino acids.